This record covers a single T cell receptor (beta chain). Use of 60 Vbeta and 13 Jbeta primers characterized the PCR. The repertoire was sequenced with immunoSEQ multiplex PCR; TCRdb's copy has only in-frame clones and lacks some. The sample has over 65,000 clones; roughly 76% are singletons. This sample was taken from a study of cytomegalovirus exposure and HLA in healthy donors. The V gene end was trimmed by 3 bases and the J gene end by 0 bases; junction bases not matched to a gene: 4. The CDR3 has 16 amino acids. Germline lookup yields CDR1 SGHTA and CDR2 FQGNSA. The rearrangement uses TRBV7-2 and TRBJ1-3, with 8 bases fitting TRBD1. The receptor comes from a woman aged 35 to 49 in good health and CMV-seronegative. What was sequenced was PBMCs. The CDR3 DNA reads as TGTGCCAGCAGCTTCGACAGGGGCCACTCTGGAAACACCATATATTTT. It yields the protein CASSFDRGHSGNTIYF.